The clone carrying this TCR beta chain was detected only a few times. This entry is derived from a study of blood T cells in healthy people across ages. Alongside a J-beta primer mix, a sample-barcoded 5' primer served in a second PCR lasting about 7 to 12 cycles. TCRdb reprocessed the 5' RACE reads via MiXCR and lists one record per CDR3 protein. The table shows just under 550,000 distinct CDR3 sequences, with nearly 25% occurring only once. The CDR3 sequence is 14 residues long. Trimming shortened V by 2 bases and J by 0 bases, and 7 bases separated the two germline ends. The same data also went into a second study, on T cells of mothers and their children.

The receptor was derived from a boy aged 5-17 years in good health. The sequenced material came from blood. The chain couples TRBV12-3 or TRBV12-4 to TRBJ1-1; D is ambiguous. The CDR3 here is CASSLLPVNTEAFF. In DNA, the CDR3 is TGTGCCAGCAGTTTACTCCCAGTGAACACTGAAGCTTTCTTT.